This entry lists 17 T cell receptor beta chains sequenced from one sample in a study of T cell responses to AZD1222 COVID-19 vaccine. Some clones are missing from TCRdb's copy, which holds only in-frame ones; the method was immunoSEQ multiplex PCR. The sample has 150,000 to 200,000 clones, about nine tenths seen once. Sequencing was performed on peripheral blood, taken on day 0 of AZD1222 vaccination. These receptors were obtained from an adult in good health.

The chain carries TRBV4-1 and TRBJ2-7, with a weak D call TRBD2 (5 bases). Germline V gene data show CDR1 as MGHRA and CDR2 as YSYEKL. Trimming shortened V by 0 bases and J by 6 bases, and 9 bases separated the two germline ends. The CDR3 spans 13 residues. Here the CDR3 DNA reads TGCGCCAGCAGCCAAGATCCGCGGGCCGAGCAGTACTTC. Encoded protein: CASSQDPRAEQYF.

The chain employs TRBV7-3 and TRBJ1-2, with D tentatively TRBD1 (5 bases). The CDR3 length is 13 residues. CDR1 is SGHTA and CDR2 is FQGTGA in the germline V gene. Trimming cost V 4 bases and J 4 bases, with 10 bases left between them. The CDR3 protein is CASSSGHPYGYTF. In nucleotides, the CDR3 is TGTGCCAGCAGCTCAGGGCACCCCTATGGCTACACCTTC.

The chain combines TRBV19 with TRBJ2-5; 9 bases match TRBD2. Germline V lookup: CDR1 LNHDA, CDR2 SQIVND (reference sequence). The CDR3 totals 15 residues. Germline trimming cut 7 bases from V and 1 base from J; bases unmatched to any gene: 7. The DNA for the CDR3 is TGTGCCAGTAAGGCTAGTAGCGGGGGCCAAGAGACCCAGTACTTC. It translates to CASKASSGGQETQYF.

V and J are TRBV30 and TRBJ1-6; D is unresolved. Per germline, CDR1 GTSNPN and CDR2 SVGIG (reference sequence). V gave up 5 bases and J gave up 7 bases, with 6 bases separating them. The CDR3 is 11 residues long. Written as DNA, the CDR3 is TGTGCCTGGGATCGCAATTCACCCCTCCACTTT. Translation gives CAWDRNSPLHF.

The chain combines TRBV30 with TRBJ1-3, with D uncertain. Germline V lookup: CDR1 GTSNPN, CDR2 SVGIG (reference sequence). The CDR3 totals 15 residues. The V end was cut by 0 bases, the J end by 0 bases, with 9 bases between. CDR3 protein: CAWSVSQSSGNTIYF. CDR3 coding DNA: TGTGCCTGGAGTGTATCCCAGAGCTCTGGAAACACCATATATTTT. Drawing the rest from reference TRBV30 and TRBJ1-3, the complete variable domain is SQTIHQWPATLVQPVGSPLSLECTVEGTSNPNLYWYRQAAGRGLQLLFYSVGIGQISSEVPQNLSASRPQDRQFILSSKKLLLSDSGFYLCAWSVSQSSGNTIYFGEGSWLTVV.

V gene TRBV5-4 combines with J gene TRBJ2-3; the match to TRBD1 covers 9 bases. This CDR3 spans 15 amino acids. CDR1 SGHNT and CDR2 YYREEE come from the germline V gene (reference sequence). V was pared by 7 bases and J by 2 bases, with 8 bases of the junction left unmatched. In DNA, the CDR3 is TGTGCCAGCGCCATTACAGGGGGCATCACAGATACGCAGTATTTT. Protein sequence: CASAITGGITDTQYF.

This clone was detected only once. The chain carries TRBV19 and TRBJ1-1, with TRBD1 identical over 10 bases. Germline loops: CDR1 LNHDA, CDR2 SQIVND (reference sequence). The CDR3 runs to 15 residues. V was clipped by 5 bases and J by 1 base; unmatched bases: 4. CDR3 loop: CASSPRQGANTEAFF. CDR3 bases: TGTGCCAGTAGTCCAAGACAGGGGGCGAACACTGAAGCTTTCTTT.

The J gene is TRBJ2-2, the V gene TRBV6-5, with 8 bases fitting TRBD2. Germline V gene sequence: CDR1 MNHEY, CDR2 SVGAGI. This CDR3 contains 15 residues. V lost 5 bases, J lost 5 bases, and 7 bases stayed unmatched. The CDR3 here is CASSNPGGRTGELFF. As DNA, the CDR3 is TGTGCCAGCAGTAACCCGGGGGGGCGGACCGGGGAGCTGTTTTTT.

V gene TRBV9 combines with J gene TRBJ2-1, with 8 bases fitting TRBD2. From germline, CDR1 is SGDLS and CDR2 YYNGEE. Unmatched junction bases numbered 1, after V lost 1 base and J lost 1 base. The CDR3 loop spans 15 amino acids. As DNA, the CDR3 is TGTGCCAGCAGCGTATCTAGCGGGTCCTACAATGAGCAGTTCTTC. It yields the protein CASSVSSGSYNEQFF.

This chain connects TRBV5-6 to TRBJ1-3, with TRBD1 as a possible D gene (5 bases). V was cut by 0 bases and J by 0 bases, with 16 bases left in between. Germline values: CDR1 SGHDT, CDR2 YYEEEE. This CDR3 comprises 18 residues. CDR3 nucleotide sequence: TGTGCCAGCAGCTTGGATATTGGGGCGGGGCACTCTGGAAACACCATATATTTT. Encoded protein: CASSLDIGAGHSGNTIYF.

This chain joins TRBV12-3 or TRBV12-4 and TRBJ1-5; TRBD1 matches at 7 bases. V was pared by 7 bases and J by 6 bases, with 6 bases of the junction left unmatched. The CDR3 covers 13 residues. The CDR3 DNA sequence: TGTGCCAGCACCGGACAGGCCGGTCAGCCCCAGCATTTT. Its translation: CASTGQAGQPQHF.

This chain links TRBV7-9 with TRBJ1-1; D is undetermined. This CDR3 contains 13 residues. The germline V gene encodes CDR1 SEHNR and CDR2 FQNEAQ (reference sequence). The ends were cut back, 1 base at V and 5 bases at J, with 8 bases in the middle. This CDR3 reads CASSLEGRTEAFF. Written as DNA, the CDR3 is TGTGCCAGCAGCTTAGAGGGCCGGACTGAAGCTTTCTTT.

The chain recombines TRBV5-1 with TRBJ2-3, with TRBD1 matching 7 bases. The CDR3 totals 14 residues. V trimming: 5 bases; J trimming: 1 base; junction bases outside the gene matches: 4. From germline, CDR1 is SGHRS and CDR2 YFSETQ. CDR3 coding DNA: TGCGCCAGCAGTGTGGACAGGCGCACAGATACGCAGTATTTT. Its protein product is CASSVDRRTDTQYF.

V and J are TRBV28 and TRBJ1-2, with D maybe TRBD1 (6 bases). This CDR3 has 14 amino acids. Germline-derived CDR1 and CDR2 are MDHEN and SYDVKM. V was clipped by 5 bases and J by 5 bases, with 15 bases between them. The CDR3 region is CASSPQGRRYGYTF. The CDR3 DNA sequence: TGTGCCAGCAGTCCGCAGGGGCGAAGATATGGCTACACCTTC.

J is TRBJ2-5 and V is TRBV7-8, with 12 bases lining up with TRBD2. Germline loops: CDR1 SGHVS, CDR2 FQNEAQ. The CDR3 is made up of 19 amino acids. V lost 0 bases and J lost 1; bases outside the gene matches: 9. The CDR3, as DNA: TGTGCCAGCAGCTTAGCGAGGGCTAGCGGGGGGGCCTTCCAAGAGACCCAGTACTTC. This sequence encodes CASSLARASGGAFQETQYF.

This CDR3 is CASSIAPRGANYGYTF. CDR3 coding DNA: TGTGCCAGTAGTATTGCCCCTCGAGGGGCTAACTATGGCTACACCTTC. V usage is TRBV19 and J usage is TRBJ1-2; D may be TRBD1 (5 bases). V shed 3 bases and J shed 0 bases, with 14 bases lying between them. This CDR3 region has 16 residues. Germline CDR1 LNHDA, CDR2 SQIVND (reference sequence).

V and J are TRBV15 and TRBJ2-7; the match to TRBD1 covers 11 bases. V gave up 7 bases and J gave up 3 bases; unmatched junction bases: 5. Germline CDR1 LNHNV, CDR2 YYDKDF (reference sequence). This CDR3 spans 14 amino acids. The CDR3 coding sequence is TGTGCCACCAACACCGGGACAGGGGGCTACGAGCAGTACTTC. Translation gives CATNTGTGGYEQYF.